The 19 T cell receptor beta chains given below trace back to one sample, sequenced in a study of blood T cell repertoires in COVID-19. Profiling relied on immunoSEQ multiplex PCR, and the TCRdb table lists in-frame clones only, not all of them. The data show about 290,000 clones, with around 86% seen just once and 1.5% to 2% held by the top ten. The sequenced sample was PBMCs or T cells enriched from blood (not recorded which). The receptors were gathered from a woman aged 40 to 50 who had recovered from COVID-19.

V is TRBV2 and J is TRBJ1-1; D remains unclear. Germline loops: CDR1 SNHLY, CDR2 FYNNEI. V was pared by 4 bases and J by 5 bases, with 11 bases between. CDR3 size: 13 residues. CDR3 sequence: CASSGLSGTEAFF. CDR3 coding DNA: TGTGCCAGCAGTGGCCTGTCCGGGACTGAAGCTTTCTTT.

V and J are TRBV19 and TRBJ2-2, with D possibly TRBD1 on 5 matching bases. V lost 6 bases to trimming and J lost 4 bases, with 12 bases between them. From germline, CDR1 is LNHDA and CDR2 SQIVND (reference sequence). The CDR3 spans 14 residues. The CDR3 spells CASRWGLVTGELFF. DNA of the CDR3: TGTGCCAGTAGGTGGGGCTTGGTCACCGGGGAGCTGTTTTTT. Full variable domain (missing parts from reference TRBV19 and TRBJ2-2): DGGITQSPKYLFRKEGQNVTLSCEQNLNHDAMYWYRQDPGQGLRLIYYSQIVNDFQKGDIAEGYSVSREKKESFPLTVTSAQKNPTAFYLCASRWGLVTGELFFGEGSRLTVL.

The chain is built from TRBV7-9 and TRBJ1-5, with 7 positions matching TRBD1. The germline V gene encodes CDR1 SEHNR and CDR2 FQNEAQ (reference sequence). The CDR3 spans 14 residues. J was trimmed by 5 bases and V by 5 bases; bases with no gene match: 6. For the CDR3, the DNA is TGTGCCAGCAGCGCCCGGGACAGCCATCAGCCCCAGCATTTT. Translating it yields CASSARDSHQPQHF.

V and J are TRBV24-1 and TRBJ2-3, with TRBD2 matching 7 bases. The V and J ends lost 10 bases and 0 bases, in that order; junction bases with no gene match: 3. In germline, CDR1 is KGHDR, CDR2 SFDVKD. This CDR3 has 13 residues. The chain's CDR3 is CATSSGSTDTQYF. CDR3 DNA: TGTGCCACGTCTAGCGGTAGCACAGATACGCAGTATTTT.

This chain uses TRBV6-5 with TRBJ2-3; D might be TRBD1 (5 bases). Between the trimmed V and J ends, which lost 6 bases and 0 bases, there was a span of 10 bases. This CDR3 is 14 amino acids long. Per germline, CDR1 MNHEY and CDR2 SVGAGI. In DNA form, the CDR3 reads TGTGCCAGCAGCGCAGGGTTTAGCACAGATACGCAGTATTTT. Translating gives CASSAGFSTDTQYF.

The CDR3 reads CASRVDSANYGYTF. The CDR3 nucleotides read TGTGCCAGCAGGGTAGACTCTGCTAACTATGGCTACACCTTC. This chain connects TRBV2 to TRBJ1-2; D gene unclear. V was clipped by 6 bases and J by 0 bases, with 11 bases between them. Germline loops: CDR1 SNHLY, CDR2 FYNNEI. There are 14 residues in the CDR3.

The CDR3 DNA follows: TGTGCCAGCAGCTTGAGGGGGCGGGAGACCCAGTACTTC. It is translated as CASSLRGRETQYF. The rearrangement uses TRBV5-5 and TRBJ2-5, with 7 bases fitting TRBD1. Germline V gives CDR1 SGHKS, CDR2 YYEKEE (reference sequence). Trimming at V came to 1 base and at J to 5 bases, leaving 2 bases not matched to a gene. The CDR3 has 13 residues.

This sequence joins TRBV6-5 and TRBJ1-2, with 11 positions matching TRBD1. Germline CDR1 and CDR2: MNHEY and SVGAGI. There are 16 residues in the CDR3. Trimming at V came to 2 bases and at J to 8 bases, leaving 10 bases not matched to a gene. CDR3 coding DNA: TGTGCCAGCAGTTACGGTGGGACAGGGGGGGTTTCGGGCTACACCTTC. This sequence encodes CASSYGGTGGVSGYTF.

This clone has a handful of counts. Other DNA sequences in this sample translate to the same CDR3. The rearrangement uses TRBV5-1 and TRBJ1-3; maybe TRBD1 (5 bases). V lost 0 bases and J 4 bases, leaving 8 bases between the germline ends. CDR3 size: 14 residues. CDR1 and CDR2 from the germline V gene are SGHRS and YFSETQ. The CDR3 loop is CASSLAGYGNTIYF. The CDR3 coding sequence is TGCGCCAGCAGCTTGGCAGGGTACGGAAACACCATATATTTT.

In DNA, the CDR3 is TGCGCCAGCAGTCCCAGACAGGGACCAGGGTACGAGCAGTACTTC. It yields the protein CASSPRQGPGYEQYF. This chain connects TRBV5-1 to TRBJ2-7; TRBD1 aligns across 7 bases. CDR1 is SGHRS and CDR2 is YFSETQ in the germline V gene. CDR3 length equals 15 residues. The junction had 12 bases not matched to a gene; V was cut back by 5 bases and J by 4 bases.

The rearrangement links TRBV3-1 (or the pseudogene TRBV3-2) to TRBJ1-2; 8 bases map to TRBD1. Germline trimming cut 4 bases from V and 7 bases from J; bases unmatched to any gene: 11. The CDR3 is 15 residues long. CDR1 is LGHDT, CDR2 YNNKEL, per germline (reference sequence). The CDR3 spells CASSPISTGAAGYTF. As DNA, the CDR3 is TGTGCCAGCAGCCCTATTTCGACAGGGGCCGCTGGCTACACCTTC.

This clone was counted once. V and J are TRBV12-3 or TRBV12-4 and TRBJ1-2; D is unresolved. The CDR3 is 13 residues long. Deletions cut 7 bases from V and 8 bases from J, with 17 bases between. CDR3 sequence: CASNPRFTRGYTF. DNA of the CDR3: TGTGCCAGCAATCCCCGCTTCACCAGAGGCTACACCTTC.

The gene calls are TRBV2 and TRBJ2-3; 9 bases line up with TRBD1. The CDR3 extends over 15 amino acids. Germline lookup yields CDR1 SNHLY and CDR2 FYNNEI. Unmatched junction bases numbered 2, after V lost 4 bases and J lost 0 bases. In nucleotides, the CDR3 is TGTGCCAGCAGTGGACAGGGGGGAAGCACAGATACGCAGTATTTT. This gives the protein CASSGQGGSTDTQYF.

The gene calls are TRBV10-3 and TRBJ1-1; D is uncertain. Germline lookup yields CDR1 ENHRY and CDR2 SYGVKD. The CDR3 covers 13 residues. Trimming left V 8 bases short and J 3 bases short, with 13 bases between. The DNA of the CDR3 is TGTGCCATCGGAGAGGTCGGATACACTGAAGCTTTCTTT. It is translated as CAIGEVGYTEAFF.

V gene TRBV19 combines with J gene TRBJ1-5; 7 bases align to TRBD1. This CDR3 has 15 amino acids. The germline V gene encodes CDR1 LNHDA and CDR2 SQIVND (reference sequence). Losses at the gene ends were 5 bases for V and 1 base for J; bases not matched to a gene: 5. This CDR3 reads CASSRQGRSNQPQHF. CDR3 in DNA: TGTGCCAGTAGTCGACAGGGAAGGAGCAATCAGCCCCAGCATTTT.

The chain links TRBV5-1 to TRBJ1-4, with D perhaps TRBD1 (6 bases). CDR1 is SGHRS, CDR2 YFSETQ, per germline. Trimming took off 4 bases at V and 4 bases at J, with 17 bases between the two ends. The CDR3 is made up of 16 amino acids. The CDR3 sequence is CASSGGTSGFNEKLFF. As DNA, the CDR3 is TGCGCCAGCAGCGGGGGCACTAGCGGATTTAATGAAAAACTGTTTTTT.

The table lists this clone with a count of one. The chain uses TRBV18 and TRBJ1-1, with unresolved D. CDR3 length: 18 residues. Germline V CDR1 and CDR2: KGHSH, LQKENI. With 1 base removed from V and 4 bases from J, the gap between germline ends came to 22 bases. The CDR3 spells CASSPRVGFRMAGTEAFF. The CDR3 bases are TGTGCCAGCTCACCACGAGTGGGTTTTCGCATGGCGGGCACTGAAGCTTTCTTT.

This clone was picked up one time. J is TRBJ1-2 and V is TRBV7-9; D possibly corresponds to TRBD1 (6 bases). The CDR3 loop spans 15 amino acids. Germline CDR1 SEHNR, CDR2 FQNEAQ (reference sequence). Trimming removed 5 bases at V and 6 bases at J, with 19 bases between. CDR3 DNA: TGTGCCAGCAGCCCGGTAACAGGGATAGAGAATGGCTACACCTTC. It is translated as CASSPVTGIENGYTF.

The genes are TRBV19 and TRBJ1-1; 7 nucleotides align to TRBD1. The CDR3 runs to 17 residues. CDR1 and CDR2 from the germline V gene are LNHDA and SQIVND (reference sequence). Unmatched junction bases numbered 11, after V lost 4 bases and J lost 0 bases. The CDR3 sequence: CASSRGQAPAVNTEAFF. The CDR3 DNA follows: TGTGCCAGTAGTAGAGGACAGGCTCCGGCGGTGAACACTGAAGCTTTCTTT. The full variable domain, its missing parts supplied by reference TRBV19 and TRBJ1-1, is DGGITQSPKYLFRKEGQNVTLSCEQNLNHDAMYWYRQDPGQGLRLIYYSQIVNDFQKGDIAEGYSVSREKKESFPLTVTSAQKNPTAFYLCASSRGQAPAVNTEAFFGQGTRLTVV.